The text below deals with one TCR beta chain. This specimen comes from a study of blood T cell repertoires in COVID-19. Study-wide context: Samples taken during acute and convalescent COVID-19 were collected in the United States, Italy and Spain. PBMCs, B-cell-depleted T cells, or T cells were the source of the cDNA or gDNA that made up the material.

V trimming: 6 bases; J trimming: 1 base; junction bases outside the gene matches: 6. Germline CDR1 reads MDHEN; CDR2 reads SYDVKM. This CDR3 spans 15 amino acids. How the authors handled the data: Amplification from reference gene primers served as the basis for estimated nucleated cell counts. Profiling relied on immunoSEQ multiplex PCR, and the TCRdb table lists in-frame clones only, not all of them. For V, J and clone size, that table is used; D and trimming come from the DNA. The sample has roughly 270,000 clones, about 82% seen once. The chain combines TRBV28 with TRBJ1-5; 7 bases map to TRBD1. The receptor comes from a man in his forties or fifties with active or convalescent COVID-19. The specimen sequenced was peripheral blood. The CDR3 sequence is CASSVTGTSNQPQHF. CDR3 nucleotides: TGTGCCAGCAGCGTGACAGGGACGAGCAATCAGCCCCAGCATTTT.